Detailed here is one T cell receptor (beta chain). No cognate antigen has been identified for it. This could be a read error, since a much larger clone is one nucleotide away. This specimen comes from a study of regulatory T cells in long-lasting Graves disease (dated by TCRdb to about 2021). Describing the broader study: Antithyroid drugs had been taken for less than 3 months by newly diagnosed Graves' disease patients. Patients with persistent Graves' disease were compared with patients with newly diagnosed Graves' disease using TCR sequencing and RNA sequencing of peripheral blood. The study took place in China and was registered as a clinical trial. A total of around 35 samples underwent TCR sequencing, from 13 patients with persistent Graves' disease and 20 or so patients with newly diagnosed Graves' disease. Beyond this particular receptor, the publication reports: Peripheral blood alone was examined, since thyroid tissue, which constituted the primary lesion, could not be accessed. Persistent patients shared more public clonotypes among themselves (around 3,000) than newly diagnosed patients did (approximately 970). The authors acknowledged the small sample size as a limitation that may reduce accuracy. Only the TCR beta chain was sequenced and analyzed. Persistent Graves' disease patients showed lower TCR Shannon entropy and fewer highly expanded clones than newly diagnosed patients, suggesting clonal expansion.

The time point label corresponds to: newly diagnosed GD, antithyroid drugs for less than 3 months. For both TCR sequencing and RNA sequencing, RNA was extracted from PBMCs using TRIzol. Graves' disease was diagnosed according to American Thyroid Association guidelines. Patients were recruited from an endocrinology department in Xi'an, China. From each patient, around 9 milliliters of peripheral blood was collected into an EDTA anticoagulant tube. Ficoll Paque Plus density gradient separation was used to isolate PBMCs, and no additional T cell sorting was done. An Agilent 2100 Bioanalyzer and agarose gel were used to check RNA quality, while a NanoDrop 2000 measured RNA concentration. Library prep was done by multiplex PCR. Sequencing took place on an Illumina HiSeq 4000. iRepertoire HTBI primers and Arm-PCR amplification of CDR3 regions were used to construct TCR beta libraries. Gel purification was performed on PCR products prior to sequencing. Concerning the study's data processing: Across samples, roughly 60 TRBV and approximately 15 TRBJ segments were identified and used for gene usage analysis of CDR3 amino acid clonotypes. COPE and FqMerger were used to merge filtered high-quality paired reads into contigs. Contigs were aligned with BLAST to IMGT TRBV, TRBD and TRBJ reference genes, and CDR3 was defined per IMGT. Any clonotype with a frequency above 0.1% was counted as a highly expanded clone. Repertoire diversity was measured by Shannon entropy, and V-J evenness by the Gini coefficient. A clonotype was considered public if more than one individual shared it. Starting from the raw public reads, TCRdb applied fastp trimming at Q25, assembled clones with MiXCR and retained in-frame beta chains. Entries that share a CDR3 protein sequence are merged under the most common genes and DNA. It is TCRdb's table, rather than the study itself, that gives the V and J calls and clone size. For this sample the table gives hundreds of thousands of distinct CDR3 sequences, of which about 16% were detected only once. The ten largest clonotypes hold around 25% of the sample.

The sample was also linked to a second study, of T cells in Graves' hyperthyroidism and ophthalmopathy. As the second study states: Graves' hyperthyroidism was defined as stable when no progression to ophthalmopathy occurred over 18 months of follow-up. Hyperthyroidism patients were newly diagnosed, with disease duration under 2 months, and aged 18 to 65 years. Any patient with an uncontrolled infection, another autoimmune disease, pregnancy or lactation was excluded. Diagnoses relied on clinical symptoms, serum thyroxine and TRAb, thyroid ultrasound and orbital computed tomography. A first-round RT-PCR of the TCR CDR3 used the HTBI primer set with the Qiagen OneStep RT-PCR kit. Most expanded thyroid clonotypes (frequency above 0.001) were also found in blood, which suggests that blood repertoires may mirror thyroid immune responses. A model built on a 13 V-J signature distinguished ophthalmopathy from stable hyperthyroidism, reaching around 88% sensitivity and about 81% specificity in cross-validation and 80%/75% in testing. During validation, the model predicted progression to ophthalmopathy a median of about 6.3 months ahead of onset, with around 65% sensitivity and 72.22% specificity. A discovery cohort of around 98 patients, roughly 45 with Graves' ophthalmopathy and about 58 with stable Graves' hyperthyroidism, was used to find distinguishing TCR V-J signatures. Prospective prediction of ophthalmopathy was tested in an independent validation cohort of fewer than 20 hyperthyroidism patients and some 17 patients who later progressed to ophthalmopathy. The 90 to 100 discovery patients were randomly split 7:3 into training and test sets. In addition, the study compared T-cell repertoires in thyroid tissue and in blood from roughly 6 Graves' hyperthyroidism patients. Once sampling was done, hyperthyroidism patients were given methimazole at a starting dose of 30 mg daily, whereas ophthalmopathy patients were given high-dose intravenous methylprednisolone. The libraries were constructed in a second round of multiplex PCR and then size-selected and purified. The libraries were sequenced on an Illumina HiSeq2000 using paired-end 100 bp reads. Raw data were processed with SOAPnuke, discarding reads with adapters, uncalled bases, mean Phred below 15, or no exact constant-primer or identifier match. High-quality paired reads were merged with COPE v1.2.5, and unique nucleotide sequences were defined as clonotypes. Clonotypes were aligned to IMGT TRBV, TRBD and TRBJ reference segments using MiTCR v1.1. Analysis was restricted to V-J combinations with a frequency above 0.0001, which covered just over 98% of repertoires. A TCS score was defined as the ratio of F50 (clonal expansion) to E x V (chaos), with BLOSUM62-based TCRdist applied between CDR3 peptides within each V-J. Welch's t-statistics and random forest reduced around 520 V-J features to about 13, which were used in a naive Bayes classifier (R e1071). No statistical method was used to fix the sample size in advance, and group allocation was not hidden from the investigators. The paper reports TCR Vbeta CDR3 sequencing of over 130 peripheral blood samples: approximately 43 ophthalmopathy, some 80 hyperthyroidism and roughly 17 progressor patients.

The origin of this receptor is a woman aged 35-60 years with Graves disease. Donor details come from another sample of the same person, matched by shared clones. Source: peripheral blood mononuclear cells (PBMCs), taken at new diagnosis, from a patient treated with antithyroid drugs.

The CDR3 is CASSFIPTRGRSFHERYF. The nucleotide sequence reads as follows: TGCGCCAGCAGCTTTATCCCTACCAGGGGGCGATCGTTCCACGAGCGGTACTTC. The rearrangement joined TRBV5-1 to TRBJ2-7, with TRBD1 identical over 8 junction bases. The CDR3 sequence holds 18 residues, the cysteine and phenylalanine included. The only DNA kept is the CDR3, 54 bases in frame from the first base. The germline V gene gives CDR1 as SGHRS and CDR2 as YFSETQ.